Shown below are 12 T cell receptor beta chains from a single sample sequenced in a study of OX40 agonist ivuxolimab in advanced cancers. Measured with immunoSEQ multiplex PCR; TCRdb has only the in-frame clones, and not every one. The sample holds some 50,000 clones; around 86% are singletons and the top ten take more than 1.5%. The sequencing here drew on CD4+ or CD8+ T cells sorted from blood, taken in a trial of the OX40 agonist ivuxolimab. These TCRs come from an adult with an advanced solid tumor such as melanoma, head and neck, liver or kidney cancer.

This sequence joins TRBV7-2 and TRBJ1-2, with no clear D. Deletions cut 4 bases from V and 8 bases from J, with 14 bases between. CDR3 length: 13 amino acids. Germline CDR1 reads SGHTA; CDR2 reads FQGNSA. CDR3 coding DNA: TGTGCCAGCAGCTGGAGGGATTCGGGCGGCTACACCTTC. The encoded protein is CASSWRDSGGYTF.

V and J are TRBV5-1 and TRBJ2-7; TRBD1 might be the D (6 bases). The CDR3 runs 13 residues. The germline V and J ends were trimmed by 0 bases and 3 bases, with 7 bases remaining between them. From germline, CDR1 is SGHRS and CDR2 YFSETQ. CDR3 region: CASSLGTVYEQYF. CDR3 coding DNA: TGCGCCAGCAGCTTGGGGACAGTCTACGAGCAGTACTTC. Supplemented by reference TRBV5-1 and TRBJ2-7, the full variable domain reads KAGVTQTPRYLIKTRGQQVTLSCSPISGHRSVSWYQQTPGQGLQFLFEYFSETQRNKGNFPGRFSGRQFSNSRSEMNVSTLELGDSALYLCASSLGTVYEQYFGPGTRLTVT.

J is TRBJ2-6 and V is TRBV27, with TRBD1 matching over 7 bases. Germline CDR1 MNHEY, CDR2 SMNVEV (reference sequence). J lost 0 bases, V lost 4 bases, and 3 bases had no gene match. The CDR3 covers 16 residues. CDR3 residues: CASSSDRISGANVLTF. DNA for the CDR3: TGTGCCAGCAGTTCGGACAGGATCTCTGGGGCCAACGTCCTGACTTTC.

The chain couples TRBV29-1 to TRBJ2-3; perhaps TRBD2 as D (6 bases). The length of the CDR3 is 14 residues. Trimming removed 4 bases at V and 2 bases at J, with 13 bases between. Germline CDR1 SQVTM, CDR2 ANQGSEA. The CDR3 bases are TGCAGCGTTGTCCACTGGACTAACACAGATACGCAGTATTTT. This codes for CSVVHWTNTDTQYF.

The rearrangement joins TRBV5-4 to TRBJ1-1; D is unclear. V gave up 0 bases and J gave up 4 bases, with 10 bases separating them. From germline, CDR1 is SGHNT and CDR2 YYREEE (reference sequence). This CDR3 region has 14 residues. Here the CDR3 reads CASSLEWVSTEAFF. For the CDR3, the DNA is TGTGCCAGCAGCTTGGAGTGGGTTTCCACTGAAGCTTTCTTT.

The chain recombines TRBV19 with TRBJ1-1; D is possibly TRBD1 (6 bases). Trimming shortened V by 6 bases and J by 0 bases, and 17 bases separated the two germline ends. The CDR3 covers 16 residues. The germline V gene encodes CDR1 LNHDA and CDR2 SQIVND (reference sequence). The CDR3 reads CASRALTGDMNTEAFF. In DNA form, the CDR3 reads TGTGCCAGTAGGGCCCTAACCGGGGACATGAACACTGAAGCTTTCTTT.

The chain recombines TRBV5-8 with TRBJ1-6; weak D call: TRBD1 (5 bases). The CDR3 contains 14 residues. From germline, CDR1 is SGHTS and CDR2 YDEGEE. Trimming cost V 5 bases and J 7 bases, with 13 bases left between them. The DNA for the CDR3 is TGTGCCAGCAGTAGACAGTCTCGGAATTCACCCCTCCACTTT. It encodes CASSRQSRNSPLHF. The entire variable domain, with the rest obtained from reference TRBV5-8 and TRBJ1-6, is as follows: EAGVTQSPTHLIKTRGQQATLRCSPISGHTSVYWYQQALGLGLQFLLWYDEGEERNRGNFPPRFSGRQFPNYSSELNVNALELEDSALYLCASSRQSRNSPLHFGNGTRLTVT.

The gene calls are TRBV30 and TRBJ2-1, with TRBD2 matching over 7 bases. Germline V lookup: CDR1 GTSNPN, CDR2 SVGIG (reference sequence). This CDR3 has 14 residues. The V and J ends lost 5 bases and 1 base, in that order; junction bases with no gene match: 5. The CDR3 sequence is CAWLADTSYNEQFF. In DNA, the CDR3 is TGTGCCTGGCTAGCGGACACTTCCTACAATGAGCAGTTCTTC.

The rearrangement uses TRBV28 and TRBJ2-7, with 14 bases aligning to TRBD2. The CDR3 runs to 16 residues. CDR1 MDHEN and CDR2 SYDVKM come from the germline V gene. V gave up 7 bases and J gave up 0 bases; unmatched junction bases: 5. Here the CDR3 DNA reads TGTGCCAGCATGGGGACTAGCGGGAGAGGCTCCTACGAGCAGTACTTC. Its protein product is CASMGTSGRGSYEQYF.

The J gene is TRBJ1-1, the V gene TRBV9, with D possibly matching TRBD1 (5 bases). Germline CDR1 and CDR2: SGDLS and YYNGEE. The CDR3 runs 14 residues. The V gene lost 3 bases and the J gene lost 1 base, with 10 bases spanning the gap. DNA for the CDR3: TGTGCCAGCAGCGCAGGGTGGGGGAACACTGAAGCTTTCTTT. Protein: CASSAGWGNTEAFF.

This sequence joins TRBV7-8 and TRBJ2-5; D gene unclear. CDR1 SGHVS and CDR2 FQNEAQ come from the germline V gene. Trimming removed 4 bases at V and 5 bases at J, with 8 bases between. This CDR3 is 12 amino acids long. The chain's CDR3 is CASSSHRETQYF. The DNA of the CDR3 is TGTGCCAGCAGCTCCCACCGGGAGACCCAGTACTTC.

V usage is TRBV4-2 and J usage is TRBJ1-5; D not certain. The germline V gene has CDR1 LGHNA and CDR2 YNFKEQ. CDR3 size: 16 residues. The V and J ends lost 0 bases and 7 bases respectively, with 16 bases between them. CDR3: CASSQDLEGSRQPQHF. CDR3 coding DNA: TGTGCCAGCAGCCAAGATCTTGAGGGAAGTAGACAGCCCCAGCATTTT.